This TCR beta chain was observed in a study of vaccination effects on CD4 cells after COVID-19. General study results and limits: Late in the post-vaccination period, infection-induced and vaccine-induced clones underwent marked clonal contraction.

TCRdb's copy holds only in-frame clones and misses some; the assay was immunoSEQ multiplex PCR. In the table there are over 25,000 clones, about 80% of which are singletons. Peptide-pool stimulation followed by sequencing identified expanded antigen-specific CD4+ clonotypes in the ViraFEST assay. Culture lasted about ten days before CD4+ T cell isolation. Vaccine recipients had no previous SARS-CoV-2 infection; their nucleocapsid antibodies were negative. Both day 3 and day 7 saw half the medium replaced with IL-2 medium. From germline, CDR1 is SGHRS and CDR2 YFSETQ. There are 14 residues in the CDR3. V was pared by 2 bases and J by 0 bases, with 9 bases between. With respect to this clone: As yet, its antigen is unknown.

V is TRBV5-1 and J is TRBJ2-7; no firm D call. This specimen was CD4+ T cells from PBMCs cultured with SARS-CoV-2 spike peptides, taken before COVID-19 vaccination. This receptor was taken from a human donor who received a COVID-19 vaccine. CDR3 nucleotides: TGCGCCAGCAGCTTATACGGCAGCTCCTACGAGCAGTACTTC. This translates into CASSLYGSSYEQYF.